These 27 T cell receptor beta chains originate from one sample sequenced in a study of cytomegalovirus exposure and HLA in healthy donors. Vbeta (60) and Jbeta (13) primers were used in the PCR. Method: immunoSEQ multiplex PCR; TCRdb's copy keeps in-frame clones and lacks some. The sample holds under 200,000 clones, less than 90% seen once. Sequencing used PBMCs. These receptors were collected from a young woman in good health and CMV-seronegative.

The DNA for the CDR3 is TGTGCCATCAGTGGAGCAAGCTATGGCTACACCTTC. It encodes CAISGASYGYTF. The rearrangement links TRBV10-3 to TRBJ1-2; the D is unclear. CDR3 size: 12 residues. Germline CDR1 ENHRY, CDR2 SYGVKD. Trimming took off 4 bases at V and 4 bases at J, with 7 bases between the two ends.

This rearrangement joins TRBV11-1 to TRBJ2-5; D gene ambiguous. Germline V lookup: CDR1 SGHAT, CDR2 FQDESV (reference sequence). V gave up 2 bases and J gave up 5 bases, with 6 bases separating them. The CDR3 contains 12 residues. The CDR3 sequence: CASSLSLETQYF. CDR3 nucleotide sequence: TGTGCCAGCAGCTTATCCTTGGAGACCCAGTACTTC.

In the case of this clone: This sample includes further DNA sequences coding for the same CDR3. The chain uses TRBV2 and TRBJ2-2; TRBD1 matches at 9 bases. The CDR3 runs 17 residues. Germline V gene data show CDR1 as SNHLY and CDR2 as FYNNEI. Trimming cost V 7 bases and J 5 bases; bases outside gene matches: 14. The CDR3 nucleotides read TGTGCCAGCACCACAGGGCGGACAGGGGCTAGGACCGGGGAGCTGTTTTTT. Its translation: CASTTGRTGARTGELFF.

The rearrangement links TRBV5-6 to TRBJ1-2; 7 bases fit TRBD1. The CDR3 is 17 residues long. Trimming at V came to 4 bases and at J to 4 bases, leaving 16 bases not matched to a gene. Germline CDR1 is SGHDT and CDR2 is YYEEEE. The CDR3 loop is CASSTETGQSGGYGYTF. The CDR3 DNA sequence: TGTGCCAGCAGCACGGAGACAGGGCAATCTGGGGGCTATGGCTACACCTTC. Looking up the rest from reference TRBV5-6 and TRBJ1-2 gives the full variable domain: DAGVTQSPTHLIKTRGQQVTLRCSPKSGHDTVSWYQQALGQGPQFIFQYYEEEERQRGNFPDRFSGHQFPNYSSELNVNALLLGDSALYLCASSTETGQSGGYGYTFGSGTRLTVV.

The J gene is TRBJ2-7, the V gene TRBV5-1, with 9 positions matching TRBD2. The ends lost 6 bases at V and 5 bases at J; junction bases unmatched: 6. The CDR3 loop spans 13 amino acids. Germline V gene data show CDR1 as SGHRS and CDR2 as YFSETQ. CDR3 protein: CASTQGLANEQYF. The CDR3 DNA is TGCGCCAGCACCCAAGGACTAGCGAACGAGCAGTACTTC.

The chain has TRBV19 and TRBJ1-2, with D possibly TRBD1 on 5 matching bases. The CDR3 contains 15 residues. Germline V gives CDR1 LNHDA, CDR2 SQIVND (reference sequence). V was pared by 3 bases and J by 10 bases, with 21 bases between. The CDR3 reads CASSMPRAGKDDYTF. CDR3 coding DNA: TGTGCCAGTAGTATGCCCCGGGCAGGGAAGGACGACTACACCTTC.

The chain couples TRBV6-5 to TRBJ1-1, with TRBD1 matching 7 bases. The trim removed 6 bases at V and 1 base at J, leaving 8 bases unmatched. Germline values: CDR1 MNHEY, CDR2 SVGAGI. This CDR3 has 15 amino acids. In DNA form, the CDR3 reads TGTGCCAGCAGCCTGGACAGGCGGAGGAACACTGAAGCTTTCTTT. Its protein is CASSLDRRRNTEAFF.

The chain joins TRBV4-1 to TRBJ2-3; TRBD1 aligns across 9 bases. The CDR3 is 15 residues long. From germline, CDR1 is MGHRA and CDR2 YSYEKL. Trimming cost V 3 bases and J 7 bases; bases outside gene matches: 8. CDR3 DNA sequence: TGCGCCAGCAGCCACTGGGGACAGGGCAGGAATACGCAGTATTTT. Translation gives CASSHWGQGRNTQYF.

The V gene is TRBV7-9, the J gene TRBJ2-3; 8 bases line up with TRBD2. The ends lost 4 bases at V and 5 bases at J; junction bases unmatched: 5. This CDR3 has 14 residues. The germline gives CDR1 SEHNR, CDR2 FQNEAQ (reference sequence). In nucleotides, the CDR3 is TGTGCCAGCAGCTCAGCGGGAGCGAAAGATACGCAGTATTTT. Protein sequence: CASSSAGAKDTQYF.

The chain recombines TRBV27 with TRBJ2-1; 10 bases are a match to TRBD2. The CDR3 is made up of 16 amino acids. J was trimmed by 2 bases and V by 8 bases; bases with no gene match: 9. Per germline, CDR1 MNHEY and CDR2 SMNVEV (reference sequence). The CDR3 is CASSAWTSGAYNEQFF. The CDR3 DNA follows: TGTGCCAGCTCTGCGTGGACTAGCGGAGCCTACAATGAGCAGTTCTTC.

The chain carries TRBV25-1 and TRBJ2-5; a weak D match, TRBD2 (6 bases). The tail of the sequence fits TRBJ2-7 better, so the J call may be wrong. CDR1 is MGHDK and CDR2 is SYGVNS in the germline V gene. The length of the CDR3 is 16 residues. CDR3 coding DNA: TGTGCCAGCAGTGACTCCCGGGGAGGAACCTCCTACGAGCAGTACTTC. This codes for CASSDSRGGTSYEQYF.

The V call is TRBV6-5, the J call TRBJ1-2, with 7 positions matching TRBD1. This CDR3 has 14 residues. Germline-derived CDR1 and CDR2 are MNHEY and SVGAGI. Germline trimming cut 6 bases from V and 1 base from J; bases unmatched to any gene: 5. The DNA of the CDR3 is TGTGCCAGCAGGCAGGGGGAATATAACTATGGCTACACCTTC. It specifies CASRQGEYNYGYTF.

The chain has TRBV28 and TRBJ1-5; tentatively, D is TRBD1 (5 bases). CDR1 is MDHEN and CDR2 is SYDVKM in the germline V gene. Trimming removed 7 bases from V and 0 bases from J, with 16 bases in between. The length of the CDR3 is 16 residues. CDR3: CASKGQILFSNQPQHF. The CDR3 DNA follows: TGTGCCAGCAAGGGGCAGATCCTTTTTAGCAATCAGCCCCAGCATTTT.

This clone has only one observation. The sample carries other DNA sequences with the same CDR3. The V and J genes are TRBV10-2 and TRBJ2-7; TRBD2 matches 7 bases. The ends lost 0 bases at V and 2 bases at J; junction bases unmatched: 4. CDR3 length equals 15 residues. In germline, CDR1 is WSHSY, CDR2 SAAADI. The CDR3 bases are TGCGCCAGCAGTGAGTCGCTGGGACTAACCTACGAGCAGTACTTC. This sequence encodes CASSESLGLTYEQYF.

This sequence joins TRBV7-9 and TRBJ1-2, with D hard to call. CDR3 length: 13 residues. Germline V CDR1 and CDR2: SEHNR, FQNEAQ (reference sequence). V was shortened by 2 bases and J by 4 bases, with 8 bases between the two germline ends. This CDR3 is CASSLTETYGYTF. Written as DNA, the CDR3 is TGTGCCAGCAGCTTAACAGAGACCTATGGCTACACCTTC.

CDR3 nucleotide sequence: TGCGCCAGCAGCGAGGGGACAGTTGGATCCTACGAGCAGTACTTC. It translates to CASSEGTVGSYEQYF. This chain uses TRBV5-1 with TRBJ2-7; 7 bases match TRBD1. Germline V CDR1 and CDR2: SGHRS, YFSETQ. This CDR3 comprises 15 residues. Trimming cost V 4 bases and J 1 base; bases outside gene matches: 8.

Concerning this clone: Other DNA sequences from this sample encode an identical CDR3 as well. V is TRBV9 and J is TRBJ2-2; 11 bases agree with TRBD2. The ends lost 2 bases at V and 1 base at J; junction bases unmatched: 1. The CDR3 loop spans 16 amino acids. Germline assignment: CDR1 SGDLS and CDR2 YYNGEE. CDR3 DNA: TGTGCCAGCAGCGTCGGGACTAGCGGGAACACCGGGGAGCTGTTTTTT. Translation: CASSVGTSGNTGELFF.

This chain uses TRBV9 with TRBJ2-7; 7 bases are shared with TRBD2. Germline CDR1 and CDR2: SGDLS and YYNGEE. CDR3 length: 14 residues. V dropped 3 bases and J dropped 6; count of bases not matched to a gene: 9. CDR3 coding DNA: TGTGCCAGCAGCGGCCTGGGCTGGGGGGGCGAGCAGTACTTC. This translates into CASSGLGWGGEQYF.

The chain combines TRBV7-8 with TRBJ2-1; 10 bases fit TRBD2. The CDR3 is made up of 17 amino acids. With 2 bases clipped from V and 1 base from J, the junction kept 5 bases outside the gene matches. Germline V CDR1 and CDR2: SGHVS, FQNEAQ. CDR3 protein: CASSLSPSGSSYNEQFF. The CDR3 nucleotides read TGTGCCAGCAGCTTATCGCCTAGCGGGAGTTCCTACAATGAGCAGTTCTTC.

The chain employs TRBV6-6 and TRBJ2-7; unclear D gene. CDR3 size: 12 residues. Germline V gene lookup returns CDR1 MNHNY and CDR2 SVGAGI (reference sequence). The V end lost 7 bases, the J end lost 2 bases, and 9 bases lay between the germline ends. The CDR3 region is CASTTSPYEQYF. Here the CDR3 DNA reads TGTGCCAGCACCACGAGCCCCTACGAGCAGTACTTC.

The J gene is TRBJ2-1, the V gene TRBV7-9, with D unresolved. Germline V gene data show CDR1 as SEHNR and CDR2 as FQNEAQ (reference sequence). The CDR3 sequence is 13 residues long. V dropped 4 bases and J dropped 7 bases, with 11 bases sitting between them. As DNA, the CDR3 is TGTGCCAGCAGCTACTCTACAGATAATGAGCAGTTCTTC. Amino acids: CASSYSTDNEQFF.

This sequence joins TRBV7-5 and TRBJ2-6; the table's D call TRBD2 went unverified against the DNA. TRBV7-5 counts as a pseudogene. The CDR3 covers 19 residues. The CDR3 DNA sequence: TGTGCCAGAAGCTTAAGCGGCCCGGGAGGGCCTGCTGGGGCCAACGTCCTGACTTTC. This translates into CARSLSGPGGPAGANVLTF.

This chain joins TRBV9 and TRBJ2-1, with TRBD1 as a possible D gene (6 bases). The CDR3 covers 14 residues. Trimming took off 3 bases at V and 0 bases at J, with 7 bases between the two ends. In germline, CDR1 is SGDLS, CDR2 YYNGEE. DNA for the CDR3: TGTGCCAGCAGCGGGGGGCACTCCTACAATGAGCAGTTCTTC. Translating gives CASSGGHSYNEQFF.

CDR3 DNA: TGTGCCAGCAGCTTATGGGGACAGGGGTATTCTGGGGCCAACGTCCTGACTTTC. This encodes CASSLWGQGYSGANVLTF. V usage is TRBV7-2 and J usage is TRBJ2-6; 10 bases align to TRBD1. Germline lookup yields CDR1 SGHTA and CDR2 FQGNSA. This CDR3 is built from 18 residues. V shed 2 bases, J shed 1 base, and the junction held 5 bases outside the gene matches.

The chain combines TRBV5-1 with TRBJ1-1; the D is unclear. Germline CDR1 reads SGHRS; CDR2 reads YFSETQ. The CDR3 has 16 amino acids. The V end lost 4 bases, the J end lost 4 bases, and 20 bases lay between the germline ends. CDR3 amino acids: CASSVNVGLEVTEAFF. As DNA, the CDR3 is TGCGCCAGCAGCGTTAACGTCGGGTTAGAGGTCACTGAAGCTTTCTTT.

Concerning this clone: At one end the junction does not follow the germline gene, possibly because of a read error. The sample holds other DNA sequences that translate to the same CDR3. The J gene is TRBJ2-7, the V gene TRBV28; the match to TRBD1 covers 8 bases. Germline V CDR1 and CDR2: MDHEN, SYDVKM. The CDR3 runs 12 residues. CDR3 coding DNA: TGCGCCACCAGACAGGGGTACCACGAGCAGTACTTC. This codes for CATRQGYHEQYF.

The V gene is TRBV7-3, the J gene TRBJ2-1, with a possible D match to TRBD2 (5 bases). CDR3 length equals 16 residues. V gave up 0 bases and J gave up 4 bases, with 13 bases separating them. CDR1 is SGHTA, CDR2 FQGTGA, per germline. CDR3 sequence (DNA): TGTGCCAGCAGCTTAACTGGGGAAGGACTGTACAATGAGCAGTTCTTC. It translates to CASSLTGEGLYNEQFF.